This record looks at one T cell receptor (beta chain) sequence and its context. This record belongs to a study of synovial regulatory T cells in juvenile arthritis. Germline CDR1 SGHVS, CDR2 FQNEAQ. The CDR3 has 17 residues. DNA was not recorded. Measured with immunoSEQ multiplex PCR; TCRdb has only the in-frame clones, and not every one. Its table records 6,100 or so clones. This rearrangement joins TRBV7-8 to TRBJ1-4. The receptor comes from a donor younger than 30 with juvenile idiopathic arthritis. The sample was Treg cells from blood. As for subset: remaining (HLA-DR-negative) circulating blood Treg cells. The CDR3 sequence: CASSLLVPNTPNEKLFF.